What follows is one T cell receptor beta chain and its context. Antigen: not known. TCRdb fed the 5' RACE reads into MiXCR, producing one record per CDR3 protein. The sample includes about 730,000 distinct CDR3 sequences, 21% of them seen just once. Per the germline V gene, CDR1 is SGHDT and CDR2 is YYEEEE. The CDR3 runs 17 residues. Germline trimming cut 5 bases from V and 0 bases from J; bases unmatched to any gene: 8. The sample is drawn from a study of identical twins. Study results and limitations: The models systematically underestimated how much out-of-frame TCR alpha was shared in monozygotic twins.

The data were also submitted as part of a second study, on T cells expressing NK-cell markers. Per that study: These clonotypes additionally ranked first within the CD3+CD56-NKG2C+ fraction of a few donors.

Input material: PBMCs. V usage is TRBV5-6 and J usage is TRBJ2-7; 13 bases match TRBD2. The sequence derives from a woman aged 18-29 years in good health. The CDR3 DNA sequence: TGTGCCAGCAGATATGGACTAGCGGGGGCATACTCCTACGAGCAGTACTTC. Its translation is CASRYGLAGAYSYEQYF.